A selection of T cell receptor beta chains follows, all from one sample in a study of regulatory T cells in long-lasting Graves disease. TCRdb analysed the multiplex PCR reads with MiXCR anew, one entry per CDR3 protein. The sample shows a few hundred thousand distinct CDR3 sequences, 12% of them seen only once. The data also belong to a second study, concerning T cells in Graves' hyperthyroidism and ophthalmopathy.

This specimen consisted of peripheral blood mononuclear cells (PBMCs), obtained at new diagnosis, from a patient treated with antithyroid drugs. The receptors were sampled from a woman under 30 with Graves disease. CDR3s include the opening cysteine and the closing phenylalanine or tryptophan. The D gene is left open where the match is weak. For some rows the clone size is stated as once, few or many, or as a class when expanded; others skip it.

abundance,v_gene,d_gene,j_gene,CDR3aa,CDR3nt
many,TRBV5-4,NA,TRBJ2-2,CASSQGQGGAGELFF,TGTGCCAGCAGCCAAGGACAGGGAGGGGCCGGGGAGCTGTTTTTT
many,TRBV29-1,NA,TRBJ2-2,CSVEEGTPGVTGELFF,TGCAGCGTTGAAGAGGGGACCCCAGGGGTCACCGGGGAGCTGTTTTTT
NA,TRBV5-5,NA,TRBJ2-5,CASSSGPGRQETQYF,TGTGCCAGCAGCTCGGGACCGGGCCGACAAGAGACCCAGTACTTC
many,TRBV10-3,TRBD1,TRBJ1-1,CAIKRTGKHTEAFF,TGTGCCATCAAACGGACAGGGAAACACACTGAAGCTTTCTTT
few,TRBV9,NA,TRBJ2-3,CASSVGDYRTDTQYF,TGTGCCAGCAGCGTAGGGGATTATCGCACAGATACGCAGTATTTT
few,TRBV7-9,NA,TRBJ2-3,CASTRSQYTDTQYF,TGTGCCAGCACCCGATCGCAGTACACAGATACGCAGTATTTT
NA,TRBV20-1,NA,TRBJ1-2,CSARKLERGAYGYTF,TGCAGTGCTAGAAAGCTCGAAAGGGGCGCCTATGGCTACACCTTC
many,TRBV20-1,NA,TRBJ2-3,CSARERERKYF,TGCAGTGCTAGAGAACGGGAAAGGAAGTATTTT
NA,TRBV10-3,NA,TRBJ2-1,CAITPSVGGANEQFF,TGTGCCATAACTCCGAGTGTGGGGGGGGCCAATGAGCAGTTCTTC
many,TRBV30,TRBD1,TRBJ1-5,CAWSAGTGRNQPQHF,TGTGCCTGGAGCGCCGGGACAGGTCGCAATCAGCCCCAGCATTTT
NA,TRBV7-2,NA,TRBJ1-3,CASSFAGSNTIYF,TGTGCCAGCAGCTTTGCGGGTTCAAACACCATATATTTT
NA,TRBV6-2/TRBV6-3,TRBD1,TRBJ1-6,CASRTGVGSPLHF,TGTGCCAGCAGGACAGGGGTTGGTTCACCCCTCCACTTT
NA,TRBV11-2,NA,TRBJ2-3,CASSRIVRPGADTQYF,TGTGCCAGCAGTCGAATCGTAAGGCCTGGCGCAGATACGCAGTATTTT
NA,TRBV4-1,NA,TRBJ1-2,CASSQDWGLSIYGYTF,TGCGCCAGCAGCCAAGATTGGGGGCTCTCCATATATGGCTACACCTTC
many,TRBV5-1,NA,TRBJ2-1,CASSEASDSYNEQFF,TGCGCCAGCAGCGAGGCTAGCGATTCCTACAATGAGCAGTTCTTC
few,TRBV29-1,TRBD2,TRBJ2-3,CSVEAGLTTDTQYF,TGCAGCGTTGAAGCGGGACTAACAACAGATACGCAGTATTTT
many,TRBV7-2,NA,TRBJ1-4,CASGRAGNEKLFF,TGTGCCAGCGGGCGGGCAGGAAATGAAAAACTGTTTTTT
many,TRBV15,NA,TRBJ1-4,CATSRPVNEKLFF,TGTGCCACCAGCAGACCTGTTAATGAAAAACTGTTTTTT
many,TRBV6-2/TRBV6-3,TRBD2,TRBJ2-3,CASSYSTGGLSDTQYF,TGTGCCAGCAGTTACTCGACGGGGGGGCTTTCGGATACGCAGTATTTT
many,TRBV12-3/TRBV12-4,NA,TRBJ1-5,CASSRSGGNQPQHF,TGTGCCAGCAGCCGATCGGGGGGCAATCAGCCCCAGCATTTT
once,TRBV2,TRBD2,TRBJ2-1,CASSEIASGNNEQFF,TGTGCCAGCAGTGAAATAGCTAGCGGGAACAATGAGCAGTTCTTC
many,TRBV28,NA,TRBJ2-7,CASRDYMIYEQYF,TGTGCCAGCAGGGACTATATGATCTACGAGCAGTACTTC
many,TRBV10-3,TRBD1,TRBJ1-6,CAIRTDREDNSPLHF,TGTGCCATCAGGACCGACAGGGAAGATAATTCACCCCTCCACTTT
many,TRBV10-3,NA,TRBJ1-1,CAIRAQGSIAEAFF,TGTGCCATCAGGGCTCAGGGATCTATCGCTGAAGCTTTCTTT
few,TRBV6-2/TRBV6-3,NA,TRBJ1-2,CASRSLGHSGEVYTF,TGTGCCAGCAGAAGCCTCGGGCATTCGGGGGAGGTCTACACCTTC
many,TRBV28,NA,TRBJ1-1,CASSFPVQRGRGTEAFF,TGTGCCAGCAGTTTCCCCGTGCAGAGGGGCAGAGGCACTGAAGCTTTCTTT
many,TRBV6-2/TRBV6-3,NA,TRBJ2-1,CASSTLREETHNEQFF,TGTGCCAGCAGTACGCTCAGGGAAGAGACGCACAATGAGCAGTTCTTC
NA,TRBV12-3/TRBV12-4,NA,TRBJ2-5,CASSPSWRGFQETQYF,TGTGCCAGCAGTCCCTCGTGGAGGGGATTCCAAGAGACCCAGTACTTC
few,TRBV20-1,NA,TRBJ2-3,CSADENTQYF,TGCAGTGCTGATGAGAATACGCAGTATTTT
few,TRBV15,NA,TRBJ1-4,CATSRAGGEKLFF,TGTGCCACCAGCAGAGCGGGTGGTGAAAAACTGTTTTTT
many,TRBV7-9,NA,TRBJ2-5,CASSLVGGRTKETQYF,TGTGCCAGCAGCTTAGTCGGAGGCAGGACTAAAGAGACCCAGTACTTC
few,TRBV20-1,NA,TRBJ2-6,CSASSGANVLTF,TGCAGTGCTAGCTCTGGGGCCAACGTCCTGACTTTC
many,TRBV3-1,NA,TRBJ1-1,CASSLPGRATEAFF,TGTGCCAGCAGCCTTCCGGGCAGGGCCACTGAAGCTTTCTTT
many,TRBV20-1,TRBD1,TRBJ2-5,CSALQGAGRDEPQETQYF,TGCAGTGCGTTACAGGGGGCTGGACGGGACGAACCGCAAGAGACCCAGTACTTC
many,TRBV7-2,NA,TRBJ1-2,CASSLARGLHYGYTF,TGTGCCAGCAGCTTAGCTCGGGGGTTGCACTATGGCTACACCTTC
many,TRBV11-2,NA,TRBJ1-2,CASSLVGTNYGYTF,TGTGCCAGCAGCTTAGTTGGGACTAACTATGGCTACACCTTC
many,TRBV20-1,TRBD2,TRBJ2-5,CSLIAGETQYF,TGCAGTCTCATAGCGGGGGAGACCCAGTACTTC
many,TRBV11-2,TRBD1,TRBJ1-2,CASSYPDRLYGYTF,TGTGCCAGCAGCTATCCGGACAGGTTGTATGGCTACACCTTC
NA,TRBV19,TRBD1,TRBJ2-1,CASSNTGQGYSYNEQFF,TGTGCCAGTAGCAATACTGGACAGGGTTACTCCTACAATGAGCAGTTCTTC
many,TRBV7-3,NA,TRBJ2-2,CASSLVNPGELFF,TGTGCCAGCAGCCTCGTCAACCCAGGGGAGCTGTTTTTT
many,TRBV9,NA,TRBJ2-3,CASSPGWGTSTDTQYF,TGTGCCAGCAGTCCAGGATGGGGGACCAGCACAGATACGCAGTATTTT
many,TRBV6-5,NA,TRBJ1-1,CASSYSSNTEAFF,TGTGCCAGCAGTTACTCGTCGAACACTGAAGCTTTCTTT